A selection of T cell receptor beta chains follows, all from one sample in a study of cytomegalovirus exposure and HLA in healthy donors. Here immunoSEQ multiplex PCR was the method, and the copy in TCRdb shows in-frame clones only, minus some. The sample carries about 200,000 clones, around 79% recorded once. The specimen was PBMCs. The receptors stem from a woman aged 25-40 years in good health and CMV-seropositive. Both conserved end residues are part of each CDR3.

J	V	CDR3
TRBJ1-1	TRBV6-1	CASSGMTGGPHTEAFF
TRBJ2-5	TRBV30	CAWSVGGGLGTQYF
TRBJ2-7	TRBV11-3	CASSFRDTSYEQYF
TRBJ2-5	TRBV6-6	CASSLAETQYF
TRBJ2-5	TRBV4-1	CASSPPGLADQETQYF
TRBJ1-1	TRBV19	CASKLEWATEAFF
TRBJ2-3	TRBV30	CAWSSGTGGLVDTQYF
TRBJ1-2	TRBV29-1	CSVEDGTGLRGYTF
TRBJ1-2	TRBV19	CASSTIPGNYGYTF
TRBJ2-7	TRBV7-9	CASSTGQRLEQYF
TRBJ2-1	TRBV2	CASTGGPLYNEQFF
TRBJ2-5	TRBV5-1	CASSGGQMGETQYF
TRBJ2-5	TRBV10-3	CAISSTEKETQYF
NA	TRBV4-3	CASSQGRSSYEQYF
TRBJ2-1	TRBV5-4	CASTKGGGRGVNEQFF
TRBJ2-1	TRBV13	CASSQGGGHNEQFF
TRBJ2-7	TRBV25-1	CASSVSSGYEQYF
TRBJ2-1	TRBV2	CATTHTTSGSINEQFF
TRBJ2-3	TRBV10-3	CAVQLGTSADTQYF
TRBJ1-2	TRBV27	CASSLSSTGWAYGYTF
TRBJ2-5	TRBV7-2	CASSSVQETQYF
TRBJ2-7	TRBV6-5	CASSYAAGTGGYEQYF
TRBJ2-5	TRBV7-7	CASSPWTGRSETQYF
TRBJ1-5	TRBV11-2	CASSLQRGQPQHF
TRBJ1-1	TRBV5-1	CASSSYMNTEAFF
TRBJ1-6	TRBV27	CASSLRGLSSPLHF
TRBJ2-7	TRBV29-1	CSVAFGTVTYEQYF
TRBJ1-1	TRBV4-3	CASSHSRGAGPLNTEAFF
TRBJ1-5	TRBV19	CASSPFGVSNQPQHF
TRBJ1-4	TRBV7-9	CASSLGTGSNEKLFF
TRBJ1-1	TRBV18	CASSLPGGSTTFF
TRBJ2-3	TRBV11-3	CASSYLQDINTQYF
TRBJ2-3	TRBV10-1	CASSAQGTDTQYF
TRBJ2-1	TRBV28	CASSLQGNEQFF
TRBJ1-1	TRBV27	CASSLQDRAEAFF
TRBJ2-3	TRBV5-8	CASSQRGPTDTQYF
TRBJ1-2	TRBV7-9	CASSVSGTGGRGPNYGYTF
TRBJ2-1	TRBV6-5	CASKTGTGSSNEQFF
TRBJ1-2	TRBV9	CASSATGGRNGYTF
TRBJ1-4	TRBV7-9	CSSSSQEKLFF
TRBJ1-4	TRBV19	CASRREATNEKLFF
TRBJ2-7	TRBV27	CASSLRTATYEQYF
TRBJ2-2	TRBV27	CASSLEVWPGTGELFF
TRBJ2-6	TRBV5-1	CASSPRGQGLSGANVLTF
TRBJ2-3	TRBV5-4	CASSLAGGSGTDTQYF
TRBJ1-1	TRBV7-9	CASTPRAVGTMGTEAFF
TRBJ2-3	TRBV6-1	CASSEVSGSVNTQYF
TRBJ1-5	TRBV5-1	CASSFRGGNQPQHF
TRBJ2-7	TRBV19	CASSKQGASYEQYF
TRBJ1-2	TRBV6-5	CASSSKGDGYTF
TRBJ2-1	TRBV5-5	CASSPPAGPSYNEQFF
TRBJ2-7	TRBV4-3	CASSQELAGAWEQYF
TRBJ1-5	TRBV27	CASSLSSNQPQHF
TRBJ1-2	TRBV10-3	CAISDRGHGYGYTF
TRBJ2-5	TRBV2	CASSWTEETQYF
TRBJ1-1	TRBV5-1	CASSIQGLGTEAFF
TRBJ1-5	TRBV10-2	CASSESLEFNQPQHF
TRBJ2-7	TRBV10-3	CAIRGTSGRNLSYEQYF